This T cell receptor (beta chain) was recovered during a study of Tregs in tolerant kidney transplant recipients. In the case of this clone: Its specificity is unknown.

Data came from immunoSEQ multiplex PCR; TCRdb stores just in-frame clones and leaves some out. This repertoire includes 30,000 or so clones. Study outcomes and limitations: Biological reproducibility was not directly addressed, but technical replication error appeared minimal. Antigen-driven expansion was suggested because donor-specific Tregs expanded more than all Tregs in tolerant patients. Tregs expanded with activated donor B cells seemed most donor-specific.

The TCR sequence derives from a human donor who received a combined kidney and bone marrow transplant. This specimen was CD8+ T cells from blood, taken before the transplant.

The covered CDR3 bases are TGTGCCAGCGGGGGGTTTCGAAGTAGGGCCAATGAG. Residues: CASGGFRSRANE. The full CDR3 is CASGGFRSRANEQFF. The V call is TRBV7-9, the J call TRBJ2-1; a weak D match, TRBD2 (6 bases). The DNA ends 3 residues before the CDR3 does, and the rest of the CDR3 is filled in from the germline J gene. Germline V gives CDR1 SEHNR, CDR2 FQNEAQ (reference sequence). The CDR3 runs 15 residues. V lost 8 bases to trimming and J lost 6 bases, with 20 bases between them.